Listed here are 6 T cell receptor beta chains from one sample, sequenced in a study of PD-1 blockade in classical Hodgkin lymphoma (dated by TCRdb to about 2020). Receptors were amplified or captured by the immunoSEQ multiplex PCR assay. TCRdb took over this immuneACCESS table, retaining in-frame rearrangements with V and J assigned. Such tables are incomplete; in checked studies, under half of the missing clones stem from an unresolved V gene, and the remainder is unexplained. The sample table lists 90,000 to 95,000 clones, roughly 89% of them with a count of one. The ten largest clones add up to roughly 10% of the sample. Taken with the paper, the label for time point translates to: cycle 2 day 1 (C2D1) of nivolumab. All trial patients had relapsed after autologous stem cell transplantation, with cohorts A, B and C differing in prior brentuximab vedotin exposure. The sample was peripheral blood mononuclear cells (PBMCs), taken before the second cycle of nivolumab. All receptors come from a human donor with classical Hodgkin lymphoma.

The CDR3 loop reads CASSLAGGATNEQFF. The CDR3 coding sequence is TGTGCCAGCAGCTTAGCGGGGGGGGCTACCAATGAGCAGTTCTTC. This chain uses TRBV13 with TRBJ2-1; 8 bases align to TRBD2. V was pared by 1 base and J by 6 bases, with 5 bases of the junction left unmatched. The CDR3 is made up of 15 amino acids. CDR1 is PRHDT, CDR2 FYEKMQ, per germline (reference sequence). Looking up the rest from reference TRBV13 and TRBJ2-1 gives the full variable domain: AAGVIQSPRHLIKEKRETATLKCYPIPRHDTVYWYQQGPGQDPQFLISFYEKMQSDKGSIPDRFSAQQFSDYHSELNMSSLELGDSALYFCASSLAGGATNEQFFGPGTRLTVL.

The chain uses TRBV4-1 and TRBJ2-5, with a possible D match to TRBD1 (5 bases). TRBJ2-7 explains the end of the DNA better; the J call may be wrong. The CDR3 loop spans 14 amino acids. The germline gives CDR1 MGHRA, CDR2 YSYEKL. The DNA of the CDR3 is TGCGCCAGCAGCCAAGATTCGGGCAGGGACGAGCAGTACTTC. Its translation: CASSQDSGRDEQYF.

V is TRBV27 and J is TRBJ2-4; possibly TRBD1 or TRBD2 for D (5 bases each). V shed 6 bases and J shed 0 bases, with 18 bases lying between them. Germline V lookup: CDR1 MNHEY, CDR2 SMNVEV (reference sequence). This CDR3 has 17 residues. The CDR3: CASRERGTGKAKNIQYF. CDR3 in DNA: TGTGCCAGCAGGGAAAGGGGAACGGGGAAAGCCAAAAACATTCAGTACTTC.

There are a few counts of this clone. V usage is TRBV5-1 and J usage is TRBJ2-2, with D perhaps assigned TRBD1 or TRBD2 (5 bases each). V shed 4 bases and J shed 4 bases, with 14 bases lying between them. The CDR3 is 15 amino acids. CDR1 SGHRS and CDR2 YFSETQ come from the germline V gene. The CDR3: CASSEVQGVTGELFF. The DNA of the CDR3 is TGCGCCAGCAGCGAGGTCCAGGGAGTCACCGGGGAGCTGTTTTTT.

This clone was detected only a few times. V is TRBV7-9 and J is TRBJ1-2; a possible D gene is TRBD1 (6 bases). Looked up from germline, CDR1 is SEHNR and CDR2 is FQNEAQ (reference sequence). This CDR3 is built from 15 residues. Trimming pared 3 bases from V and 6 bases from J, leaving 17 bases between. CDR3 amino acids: CASSLTGGELDGYTF. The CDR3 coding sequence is TGTGCCAGCAGCTTGACAGGCGGGGAATTGGATGGCTACACCTTC. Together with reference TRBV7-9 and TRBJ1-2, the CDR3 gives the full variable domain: DTGVSQNPRHKITKRGQNVTFRCDPISEHNRLYWYRQTLGQGPEFLTYFQNEAQLEKSRLLSDRFSAERPKGSFSTLEIQRTEQGDSAMYLCASSLTGGELDGYTFGSGTRLTVV.

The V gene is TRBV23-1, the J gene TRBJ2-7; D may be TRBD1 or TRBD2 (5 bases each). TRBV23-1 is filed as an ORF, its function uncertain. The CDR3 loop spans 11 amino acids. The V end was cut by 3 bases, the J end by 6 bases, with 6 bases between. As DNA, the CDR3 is TGCGCCAGCAGTCATGGGGGCGAGCAGTACTTC. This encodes CASSHGGEQYF.